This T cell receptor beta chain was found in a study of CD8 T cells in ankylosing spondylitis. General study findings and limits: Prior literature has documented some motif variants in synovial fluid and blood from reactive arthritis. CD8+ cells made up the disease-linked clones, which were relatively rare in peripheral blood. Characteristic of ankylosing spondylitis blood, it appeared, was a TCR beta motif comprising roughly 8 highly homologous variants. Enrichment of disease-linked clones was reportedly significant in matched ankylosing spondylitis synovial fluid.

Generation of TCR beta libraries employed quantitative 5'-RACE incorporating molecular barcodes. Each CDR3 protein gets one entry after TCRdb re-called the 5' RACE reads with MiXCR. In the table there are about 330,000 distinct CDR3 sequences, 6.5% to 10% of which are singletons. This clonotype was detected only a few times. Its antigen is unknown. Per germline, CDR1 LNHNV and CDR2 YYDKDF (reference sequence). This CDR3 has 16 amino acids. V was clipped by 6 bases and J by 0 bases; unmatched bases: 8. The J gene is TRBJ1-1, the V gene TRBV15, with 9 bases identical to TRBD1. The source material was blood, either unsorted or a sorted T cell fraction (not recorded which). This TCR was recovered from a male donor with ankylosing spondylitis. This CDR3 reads CATSKPTGGLNTEAFF. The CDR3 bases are TGTGCCACCAGTAAACCGACAGGGGGTCTGAACACTGAAGCTTTCTTT.